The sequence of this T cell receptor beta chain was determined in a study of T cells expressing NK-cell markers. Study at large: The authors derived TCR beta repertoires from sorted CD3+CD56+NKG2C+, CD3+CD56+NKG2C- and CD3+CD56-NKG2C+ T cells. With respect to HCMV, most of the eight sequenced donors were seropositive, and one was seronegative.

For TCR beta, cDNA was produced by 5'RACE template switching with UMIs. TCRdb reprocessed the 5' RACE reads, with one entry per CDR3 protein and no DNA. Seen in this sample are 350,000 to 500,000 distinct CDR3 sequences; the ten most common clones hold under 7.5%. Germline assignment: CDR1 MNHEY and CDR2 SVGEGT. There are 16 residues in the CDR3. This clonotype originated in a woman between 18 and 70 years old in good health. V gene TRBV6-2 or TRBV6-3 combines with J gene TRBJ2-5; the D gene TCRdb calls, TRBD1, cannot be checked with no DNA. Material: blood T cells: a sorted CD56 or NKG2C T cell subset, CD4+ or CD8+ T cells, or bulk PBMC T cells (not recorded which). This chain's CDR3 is CASSPGQGIRQETQYF.